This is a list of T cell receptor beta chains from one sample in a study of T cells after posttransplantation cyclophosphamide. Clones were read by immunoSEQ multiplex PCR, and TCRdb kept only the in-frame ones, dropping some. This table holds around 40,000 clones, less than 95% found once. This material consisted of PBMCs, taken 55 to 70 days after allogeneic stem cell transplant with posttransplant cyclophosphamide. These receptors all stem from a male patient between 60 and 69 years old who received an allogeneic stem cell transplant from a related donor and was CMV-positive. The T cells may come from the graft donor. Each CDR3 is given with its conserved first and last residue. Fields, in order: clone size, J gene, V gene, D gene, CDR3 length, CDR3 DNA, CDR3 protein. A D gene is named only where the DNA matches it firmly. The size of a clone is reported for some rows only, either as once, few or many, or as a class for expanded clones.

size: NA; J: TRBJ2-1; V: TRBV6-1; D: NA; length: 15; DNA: TGTGCCAGCATTATACAGGGTAGCTCCTACAATGAGCAGTTCTTC; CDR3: CASIIQGSSYNEQFF
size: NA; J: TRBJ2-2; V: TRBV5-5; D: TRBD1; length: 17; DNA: TGTGCCAGCAGCCTTCGGACAGGGGGCTCTAACACCGGGGAGCTGTTTTTT; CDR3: CASSLRTGGSNTGELFF
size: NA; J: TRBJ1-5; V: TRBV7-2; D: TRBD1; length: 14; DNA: TGTGCCAGCAGCCGGACAGGGTATTGGGAGCCCCAGCATTTT; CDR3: CASSRTGYWEPQHF
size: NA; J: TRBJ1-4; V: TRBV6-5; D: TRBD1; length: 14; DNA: TGTGCCAGCAGCGTCAGGGGGCTTGGTGAAAAACTGTTTTTT; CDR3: CASSVRGLGEKLFF
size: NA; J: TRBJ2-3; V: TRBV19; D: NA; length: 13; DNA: TGTGCCAGTAGTATGACAGGCACAGATACGCAGTATTTT; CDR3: CASSMTGTDTQYF
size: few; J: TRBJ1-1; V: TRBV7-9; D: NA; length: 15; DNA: TGTGCCAGCAGCGGGTTCAGGGGCATGAACACTGAAGCTTTCTTT; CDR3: CASSGFRGMNTEAFF
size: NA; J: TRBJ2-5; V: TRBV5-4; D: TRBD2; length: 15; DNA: TGTGCCAGCAGCCAGTCGACTAGCGGGCAAGAGACCCAGTACTTC; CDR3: CASSQSTSGQETQYF
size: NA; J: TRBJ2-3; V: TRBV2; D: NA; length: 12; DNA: TGTGCCAGCAGTGTGTTGAGAGATACGCAGTATTTT; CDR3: CASSVLRDTQYF
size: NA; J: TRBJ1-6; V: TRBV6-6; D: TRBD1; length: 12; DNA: TGTGCCAGCAGCCCCGAGGGGGCTCGGATCCACTTT; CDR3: CASSPEGARIHF
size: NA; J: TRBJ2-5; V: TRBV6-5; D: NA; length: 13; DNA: TGTGCCAGCAGTTACTCAGGGGCCGAGACCCAGTACTTC; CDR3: CASSYSGAETQYF
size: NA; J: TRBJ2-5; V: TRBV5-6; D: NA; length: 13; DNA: TGTGCCAGCAGCACAACAGGGAGAGAGACCCAGTACTTC; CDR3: CASSTTGRETQYF
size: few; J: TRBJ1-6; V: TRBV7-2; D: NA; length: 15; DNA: TGTGCCAGCACCCGCGAGGGGGATTATAATTCACCCCTCCACTTT; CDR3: CASTREGDYNSPLHF
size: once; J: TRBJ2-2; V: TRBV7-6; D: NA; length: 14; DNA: TGTGCCAGCAGCTTAGCACAGTTCACCGGGGAGCTGTTTTTT; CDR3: CASSLAQFTGELFF
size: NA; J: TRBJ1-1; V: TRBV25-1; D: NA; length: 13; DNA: TGTGCCAGCCTTCTTGGGGCTAGCACTGAAGCTTTCTTT; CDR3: CASLLGASTEAFF
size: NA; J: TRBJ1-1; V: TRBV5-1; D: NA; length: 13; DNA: TGCGCCAGCAGCGAGACTACCGGGACTGAAGCTTTCTTT; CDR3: CASSETTGTEAFF
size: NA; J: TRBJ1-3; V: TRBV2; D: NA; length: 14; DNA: TGTGCCACCGGCATTACAGGAAATGGAAACACCATATATTTT; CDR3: CATGITGNGNTIYF
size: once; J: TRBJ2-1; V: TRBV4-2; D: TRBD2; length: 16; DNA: TGTGCCAGCAGCCCTATAGCGGGGGCCTCCTACAATGAGCAGTTCTTC; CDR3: CASSPIAGASYNEQFF
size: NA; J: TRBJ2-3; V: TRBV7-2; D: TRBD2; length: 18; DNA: TGTGCCAGCAGTCGGACTAGCGGGGCACTGCCCCTTACAGATACGCAGTATTTT; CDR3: CASSRTSGALPLTDTQYF
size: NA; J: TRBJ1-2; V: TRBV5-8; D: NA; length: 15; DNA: TGTGCCAGCAGCTTGGTTCTAACAGCTAACTATGGCTACACCTTC; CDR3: CASSLVLTANYGYTF
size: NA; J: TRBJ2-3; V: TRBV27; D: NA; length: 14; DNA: TGTGCCAGCAGTTTATCCCGGGAATTTGATACGCAGTATTTT; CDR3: CASSLSREFDTQYF
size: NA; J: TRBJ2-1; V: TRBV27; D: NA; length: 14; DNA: TGTGCCAGCAGTTATAGAAGCTCCTACAATGAGCAGTTCTTC; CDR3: CASSYRSSYNEQFF
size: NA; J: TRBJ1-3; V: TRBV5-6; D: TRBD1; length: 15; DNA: TGTGCCAGCAGCTCCCGGGACAGGGGTTACGGCACCATATATTTT; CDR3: CASSSRDRGYGTIYF
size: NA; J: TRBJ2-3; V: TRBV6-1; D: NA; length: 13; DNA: TGTGCCAGCAGTGAACGCTCCGGAGATACGCAGTATTTT; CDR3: CASSERSGDTQYF
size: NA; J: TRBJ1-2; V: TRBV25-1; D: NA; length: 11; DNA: TGTGCCAGCAGAGGGGGACCGCAAGCCCTTTTC; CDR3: CASRGGPQALF
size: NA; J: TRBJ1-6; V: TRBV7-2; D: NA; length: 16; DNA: TGTGCCAGCAGCCCTAGACCGCGGTTGGGTAATTCACCCCTCCACTTT; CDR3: CASSPRPRLGNSPLHF
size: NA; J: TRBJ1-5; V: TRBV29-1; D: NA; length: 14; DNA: TGCAGCGCCCAACGGGGGGGCAGCAATCAGCCCCAGCATTTT; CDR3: CSAQRGGSNQPQHF
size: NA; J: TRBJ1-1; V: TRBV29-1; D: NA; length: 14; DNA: TGCAGCGTTGGACCGGGGTTAGCAACCACTGAAGCTTTCTTT; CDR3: CSVGPGLATTEAFF
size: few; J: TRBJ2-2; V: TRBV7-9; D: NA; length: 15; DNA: TGTGCCAGCAGCATGACAGGACCGAACACCGGGGAGCTGTTTTTT; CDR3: CASSMTGPNTGELFF
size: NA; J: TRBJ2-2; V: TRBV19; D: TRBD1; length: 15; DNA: TGTGCCAGTAGCTTAGACAGGGTTAAGACCGGGGAGCTGTTTTTT; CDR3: CASSLDRVKTGELFF
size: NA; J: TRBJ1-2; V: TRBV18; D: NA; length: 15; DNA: TGTGCCAGCTCACAGGGACAATCTAGTCTTAATGGCTACACCTTC; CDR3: CASSQGQSSLNGYTF
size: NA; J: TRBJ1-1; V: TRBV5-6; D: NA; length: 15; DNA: TGTGCCAGCAGCTACCGACAGGAACTTGGCACTGAAGCTTTCTTT; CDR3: CASSYRQELGTEAFF
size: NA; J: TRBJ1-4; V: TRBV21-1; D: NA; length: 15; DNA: TGTGCCAGCAGCAACGAACAGGGGGGAAGCGAAAAACTGTTTTTT; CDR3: CASSNEQGGSEKLFF
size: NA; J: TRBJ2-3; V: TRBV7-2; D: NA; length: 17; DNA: TGTGCCAGCAGCTTAGCCGGGGTAGCCGGAAACACAGATACGCAGTATTTT; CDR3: CASSLAGVAGNTDTQYF
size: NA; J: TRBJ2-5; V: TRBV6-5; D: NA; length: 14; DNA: TGTGCCAGCAGTTTTCCGGAGGGTAGGGAGACCCAGTACTTC; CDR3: CASSFPEGRETQYF
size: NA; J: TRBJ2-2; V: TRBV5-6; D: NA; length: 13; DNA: TGTGCCAGCAGAATGGCCCAGGCCGGGGAGCTGTTTTTT; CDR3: CASRMAQAGELFF
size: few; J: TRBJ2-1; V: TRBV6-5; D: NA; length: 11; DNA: TGTGCCAGCAGTTACGGGCACGAGCAGTTCTTC; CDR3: CASSYGHEQFF
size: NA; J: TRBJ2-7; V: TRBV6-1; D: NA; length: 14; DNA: TGTGCCTCGGAGACACGGGCAGGGTACTACGAGCAGTACTTC; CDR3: CASETRAGYYEQYF
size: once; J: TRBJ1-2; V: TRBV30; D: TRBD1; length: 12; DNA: TGTGCCTGGAGTAAGACAGGGCATGGCTACACCTTC; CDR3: CAWSKTGHGYTF
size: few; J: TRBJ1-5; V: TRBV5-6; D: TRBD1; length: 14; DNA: TGTGCCAGCAGCTCATGGAAGGGGGCTCAGCCCCAGCATTTT; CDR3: CASSSWKGAQPQHF
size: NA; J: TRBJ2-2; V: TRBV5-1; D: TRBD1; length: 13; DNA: TGCGCCAGCCAGGGGGCGAACACCGGGGAGCTGTTTTTT; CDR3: CASQGANTGELFF
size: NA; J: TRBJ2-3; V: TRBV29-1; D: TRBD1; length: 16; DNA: TGCAGCGTTGGAGGCGTGGGGACAGAGAGCACAGATACGCAGTATTTT; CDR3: CSVGGVGTESTDTQYF
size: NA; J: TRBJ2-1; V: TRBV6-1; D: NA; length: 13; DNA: TGTGCCAGCAGTGTGTGGCCCTACAATGAGCAGTTCTTC; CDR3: CASSVWPYNEQFF
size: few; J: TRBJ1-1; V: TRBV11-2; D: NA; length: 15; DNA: TGTGCCAGCAGCTTAGCCGGGGGGGGACCCACTGAAGCTTTCTTT; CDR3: CASSLAGGGPTEAFF
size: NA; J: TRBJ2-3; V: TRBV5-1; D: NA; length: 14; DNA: TGCGCCAGCAGCCGGATCGGGGGTTCAGATACGCAGTATTTT; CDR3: CASSRIGGSDTQYF
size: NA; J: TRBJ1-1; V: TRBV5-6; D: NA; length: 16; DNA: TGTGCCAGCAGCTTGGCCGGGAACAACGTGGACACTGAAGCTTTCTTT; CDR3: CASSLAGNNVDTEAFF
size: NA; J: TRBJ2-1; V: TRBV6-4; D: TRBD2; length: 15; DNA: TGTGCCAGCAGTGACTCCTTAGCGGGGGTCAATGAGCAGTTCTTC; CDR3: CASSDSLAGVNEQFF
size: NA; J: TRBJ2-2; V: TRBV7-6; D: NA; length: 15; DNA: TGTGCCAGCAGCTTACAGGACAGCCCCGGTGGGGAGCTGTTTTTT; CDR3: CASSLQDSPGGELFF
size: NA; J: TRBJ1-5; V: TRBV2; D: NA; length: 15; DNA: TGTGCCAGCAGCAGGGACAATTTACCGAATCAGCCCCAGCATTTT; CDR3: CASSRDNLPNQPQHF
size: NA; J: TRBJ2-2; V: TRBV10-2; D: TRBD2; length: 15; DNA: TGCGCCAGTAAAACTAGCGGGGGGGTCGGCGGGGAGCTGTTTTTT; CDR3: CASKTSGGVGGELFF
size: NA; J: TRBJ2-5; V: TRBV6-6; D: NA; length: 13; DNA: TGTGCCAGCAGTTCGGCCGGGGGAGAGACCCAGTACTTC; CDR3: CASSSAGGETQYF
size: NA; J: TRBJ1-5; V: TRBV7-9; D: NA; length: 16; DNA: TGTGCCAGCAGCTTAGGACAGTCCTCTTCCCATCAGCCCCAGCATTTT; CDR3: CASSLGQSSSHQPQHF
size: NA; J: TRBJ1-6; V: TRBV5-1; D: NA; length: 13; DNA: TGCGCCAGCAGAACGGACAGTAATTCACCCCTCCACTTT; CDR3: CASRTDSNSPLHF